One sample yielded the 23 T cell receptor beta chains listed below, sequenced in a study of blood T cells in healthy people across ages. A second 7 to 11 cycle PCR used barcoded and J-beta primers. MiXCR, run by TCRdb on the 5' RACE reads, gives a single entry per CDR3 protein. The data show over a million distinct CDR3 sequences, more than 35% seen once. Sequenced: blood. The source of these receptors is a woman aged 60-70 years in good health.

The chain carries TRBV20-1 and TRBJ2-3; TRBD1 matches 7 bases. The CDR3 totals 13 residues. Germline trimming cut 6 bases from V and 0 bases from J; bases unmatched to any gene: 3. The germline V gene has CDR1 DFQATT and CDR2 SNEGSKA (reference sequence). CDR3 bases: TGCAGTGCCGACAGGGAGAGCACAGATACGCAGTATTTT. Protein product: CSADRESTDTQYF.

This clonotype was detected many times. CDR3 nucleotides: TGCGCCAGCAGCTTGGTGGCAGGGGGAAACAATGAGCAGTTCTTC. Translated, it gives CASSLVAGGNNEQFF. The rearrangement joins TRBV5-1 to TRBJ2-1; 7 bases map to TRBD1. Losses at the gene ends were 0 bases for V and 5 bases for J; bases not matched to a gene: 5. Germline V gene data show CDR1 as SGHRS and CDR2 as YFSETQ. The CDR3 totals 15 residues.

The table lists this clonotype with a few counts. The chain is built from TRBV20-1 and TRBJ2-1, with 9 bases identical to TRBD2. Per germline, CDR1 DFQATT and CDR2 SNEGSKA (reference sequence). The V segment lost 1 base and the J segment 4 bases; nucleotides outside the gene matches: 5. This CDR3 has 15 amino acids. The CDR3 sequence is CSARVSGRQYNEQFF. The CDR3 DNA sequence: TGCAGTGCTAGAGTAAGCGGGAGGCAGTACAATGAGCAGTTCTTC.

V gene TRBV20-1 combines with J gene TRBJ2-3; D gene ambiguous. V lost 4 bases and J 0 bases, leaving 14 bases between the germline ends. The CDR3 spans 15 residues. CDR1 and CDR2 (germline): DFQATT, SNEGSKA (reference sequence). This chain's CDR3 is CSANPLAASTDTQYF. The CDR3 nucleotides read TGCAGTGCTAACCCACTGGCGGCTAGCACAGATACGCAGTATTTT.

The chain links TRBV18 to TRBJ2-3; D ambiguous. Germline CDR1 KGHSH, CDR2 LQKENI. V was shortened by 0 bases and J by 2 bases, with 6 bases between the two germline ends. The CDR3 length is 14 residues. CDR3 nucleotide sequence: TGTGCCAGCTCACCACCTGTGCCCACAGATACGCAGTATTTT. This gives the protein CASSPPVPTDTQYF.

The chain joins TRBV6-5 to TRBJ2-3; no clear D gene. The V gene's germline CDR1 is MNHEY and CDR2 SVGAGI. Trimming removed 3 bases at V and 1 base at J, with 11 bases between. This CDR3 spans 15 amino acids. The CDR3 region is CASSYMARGTDTQYF. The CDR3 DNA is TGTGCCAGCAGTTATATGGCGAGAGGCACAGATACGCAGTATTTT.

This chain uses TRBV5-1 with TRBJ2-1; TRBD1 might be the D (6 bases). The length of the CDR3 is 16 residues. Germline V gene sequence: CDR1 SGHRS, CDR2 YFSETQ. Trimming left V 4 bases short and J 1 base short, with 15 bases between. The CDR3 bases are TGCGCCAGCAGCCCCACCAGGGGTTTGTCCTACAATGAGCAGTTCTTC. It is translated as CASSPTRGLSYNEQFF.

The J gene is TRBJ1-5, the V gene TRBV7-2; weak D call: TRBD1 (5 bases). CDR1 SGHTA and CDR2 FQGNSA come from the germline V gene. The V and J ends lost 2 bases and 7 bases respectively, with 12 bases between them. The CDR3 extends over 14 amino acids. Here the CDR3 DNA reads TGTGCCAGCAGCTTAAATCGGGGGAGGCAGCCCCAGCATTTT. As protein: CASSLNRGRQPQHF.

This clonotype has a handful of counts. The chain recombines TRBV7-3 with TRBJ1-2; D is perhaps TRBD1 (5 bases). The CDR3 loop spans 17 amino acids. The germline V gene encodes CDR1 SGHTA and CDR2 FQGTGA. V was cut by 1 base and J by 5 bases, with 20 bases left in between. The CDR3 region has the DNA TGTGCCAGCAGCTTAAGTTGGGCAGGGTATTGCCTTTATGGCTACACCTTC. Translation: CASSLSWAGYCLYGYTF.

V usage is TRBV15 and J usage is TRBJ2-3; possibly TRBD1 for D (5 bases). Trimming removed 4 bases at V and 1 base at J, with 12 bases between. The CDR3 contains 15 residues. CDR1 is LNHNV, CDR2 YYDKDF, per germline (reference sequence). The CDR3 region has the DNA TGTGCCACCAGCATAAGGGGTCCTGGCACAGATACGCAGTATTTT. Protein sequence: CATSIRGPGTDTQYF.

V and J are TRBV12-3 or TRBV12-4 and TRBJ2-1, with 7 bases identical to TRBD2. The J call could be wrong; TRBJ2-7 is a better fit for the DNA end. CDR3 length: 17 residues. DNA for the CDR3: TGTGCCAGCACCCCTCCCAGGCGGGAGTTTGCCTACAATGAGCAGTACTTC. This encodes CASTPPRREFAYNEQYF.

This clonotype was observed at least ten times. This chain joins TRBV20-1 and TRBJ2-5; D is possibly TRBD2 (5 bases). V lost 1 base and J 3 bases, leaving 9 bases between the germline ends. Looked up from germline, CDR1 is DFQATT and CDR2 is SNEGSKA (reference sequence). The CDR3 runs to 13 residues. The CDR3 sequence is CSARGWGEETQYF. CDR3 DNA sequence: TGCAGTGCTAGAGGTTGGGGAGAAGAGACCCAGTACTTC.

The chain links TRBV18 to TRBJ2-5, with a tentative D call TRBD1 (5 bases). The ends were cut back, 5 bases at V and 2 bases at J, with 15 bases in the middle. CDR3 length equals 15 residues. From germline, CDR1 is KGHSH and CDR2 LQKENI. The CDR3 is CASSDGQGNQETQYF. The DNA of the CDR3 is TGTGCCAGCTCAGATGGGCAGGGAAATCAAGAGACCCAGTACTTC.

In this sample, this clonotype turned up a few times. This chain connects TRBV12-3 or TRBV12-4 to TRBJ2-2, with no clear D. V shed 3 bases and J shed 0 bases, with 5 bases lying between them. The CDR3 extends over 14 amino acids. The CDR3 coding sequence is TGTGCCAGCAGTTTTGACTCGAACACCGGGGAGCTGTTTTTT. Translation gives CASSFDSNTGELFF.

This clonotype appeared a few times. The V and J genes are TRBV9 and TRBJ2-2, with a possible D match to TRBD1 (5 bases). Germline CDR1 and CDR2: SGDLS and YYNGEE. The CDR3 runs to 11 residues. With 2 bases removed from V and 11 bases from J, the gap between germline ends came to 7 bases. Written as DNA, the CDR3 is TGTGCCAGCAGCGTCCAGGGAGAGCTGTTTTTT. Its translation is CASSVQGELFF.

The rearrangement links TRBV11-2 to TRBJ1-4; 7 bases match TRBD1. J gave up 7 bases and V 4 bases, and 0 bases lay outside the gene matches. The CDR3 is made up of 12 amino acids. The germline V gene encodes CDR1 SGHAT and CDR2 FQNNGV. The CDR3 DNA reads TGTGCCAGCAGCTACAGGGGTGAAAAACTGTTTTTT. Its translation is CASSYRGEKLFF.

This clonotype was counted between two and nine times. The CDR3 nucleotides read TGTGCCAGCAGCTTGGTGGGGACTAGCTTTAGCTCCTACAATGAGCAGTTCTTC. As protein: CASSLVGTSFSSYNEQFF. The chain couples TRBV5-5 to TRBJ2-1, with 9 bases that match TRBD2. Germline V gene sequence: CDR1 SGHKS, CDR2 YYEKEE (reference sequence). Trimming at V came to 0 bases and at J to 0 bases, leaving 7 bases not matched to a gene. The CDR3 is made up of 18 amino acids.

In this sample, this clonotype turned up a few times. The V call is TRBV3-1, the J call TRBJ2-7; D unresolved. CDR3 length: 12 residues. Germline loops: CDR1 LGHDT, CDR2 YNNKEL (reference sequence). V lost 8 bases and J 5 bases, leaving 13 bases between the germline ends. The CDR3 coding sequence is TGTGCCAGCGGGCTTGGTAGTCACGAGCAGTACTTC. Its translation: CASGLGSHEQYF.

This clonotype was seen a few times. V gene TRBV6-5 combines with J gene TRBJ2-7, with 9 positions matching TRBD1. V was clipped by 6 bases and J by 2 bases; unmatched bases: 5. The CDR3 loop spans 14 amino acids. Germline V lookup: CDR1 MNHEY, CDR2 SVGAGI. CDR3 protein: CASRPQGAAYEQYF. DNA of the CDR3: TGTGCCAGCAGGCCACAGGGGGCGGCCTACGAGCAGTACTTC.

This sequence joins TRBV5-1 and TRBJ2-4; TRBD1 is a possible D gene (6 bases). The last part of the DNA fits TRBJ2-7 better; the J call may be wrong. From germline, CDR1 is SGHRS and CDR2 YFSETQ. This CDR3 spans 16 amino acids. CDR3 residues: CASSLALGQKSNEQYF. Here the CDR3 DNA reads TGCGCCAGCAGCTTGGCTCTCGGACAGAAGAGTAACGAGCAGTACTTC.

This clonotype was observed a handful of times. This chain connects TRBV7-9 to TRBJ2-3; D gene uncertain. V was clipped by 3 bases and J by 2 bases, with 12 bases between them. This CDR3 has 15 amino acids. Germline V gene lookup returns CDR1 SEHNR and CDR2 FQNEAQ (reference sequence). In DNA, the CDR3 is TGTGCCAGCAGCTTCGTGTCTCTTAACACAGATACGCAGTATTTT. It codes for CASSFVSLNTDTQYF.

This clonotype came up a few times. The CDR3 loop reads CASSLLAGGDNEQFF. The CDR3 DNA follows: TGTGCCAGCAGCCTTCTAGCGGGAGGGGACAATGAGCAGTTCTTC. This rearrangement joins TRBV4-2 to TRBJ2-1, with TRBD2 identical over 12 bases. CDR1 is LGHNA and CDR2 is YNFKEQ in the germline V gene. V lost 4 bases to trimming and J lost 5 bases; unmatched junction nucleotides: 3. CDR3 length: 15 residues.

This clonotype was counted only a few times. This rearrangement joins TRBV7-3 to TRBJ2-1; the D gene could be TRBD1 or TRBD2 (5 bases each). This CDR3 comprises 13 residues. V lost 4 bases and J 9 bases, leaving 13 bases between the germline ends. Germline assignment: CDR1 SGHTA and CDR2 FQGTGA. CDR3 in amino acids: CASSWQGEGEQFF. Here the CDR3 DNA reads TGTGCCAGCAGCTGGCAGGGTGAGGGTGAGCAGTTCTTC.